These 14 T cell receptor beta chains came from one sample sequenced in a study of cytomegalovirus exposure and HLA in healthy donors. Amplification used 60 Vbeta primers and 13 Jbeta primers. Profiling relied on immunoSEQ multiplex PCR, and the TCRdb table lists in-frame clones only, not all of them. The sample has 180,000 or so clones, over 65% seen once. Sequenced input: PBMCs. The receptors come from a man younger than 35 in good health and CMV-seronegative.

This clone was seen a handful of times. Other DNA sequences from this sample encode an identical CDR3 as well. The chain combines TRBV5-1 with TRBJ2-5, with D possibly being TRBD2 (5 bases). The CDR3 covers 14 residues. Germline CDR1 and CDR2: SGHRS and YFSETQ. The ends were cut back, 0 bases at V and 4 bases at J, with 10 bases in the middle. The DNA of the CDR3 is TGCGCCAGCAGCTTGGGCACGGCGGGAGAGACCCAGTACTTC. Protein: CASSLGTAGETQYF. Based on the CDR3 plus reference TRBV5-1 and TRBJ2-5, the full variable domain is KAGVTQTPRYLIKTRGQQVTLSCSPISGHRSVSWYQQTPGQGLQFLFEYFSETQRNKGNFPGRFSGRQFSNSRSEMNVSTLELGDSALYLCASSLGTAGETQYFGPGTRLLVL.

CDR3 loop: CASSNPARFSGNTIYF. CDR3 in DNA: TGTGCCAGCAGCAACCCGGCGAGGTTTTCCGGAAACACCATATATTTT. V usage is TRBV7-9 and J usage is TRBJ1-3; no firm D call. This CDR3 contains 16 residues. CDR1 and CDR2 from the germline V gene are SEHNR and FQNEAQ (reference sequence). The V end was cut by 5 bases, the J end by 4 bases, with 18 bases between. Combining the CDR3 with reference TRBV7-9 and TRBJ1-3 gives the whole variable domain DTGVSQNPRHKITKRGQNVTFRCDPISEHNRLYWYRQTLGQGPEFLTYFQNEAQLEKSRLLSDRFSAERPKGSFSTLEIQRTEQGDSAMYLCASSNPARFSGNTIYFGEGSWLTVV.

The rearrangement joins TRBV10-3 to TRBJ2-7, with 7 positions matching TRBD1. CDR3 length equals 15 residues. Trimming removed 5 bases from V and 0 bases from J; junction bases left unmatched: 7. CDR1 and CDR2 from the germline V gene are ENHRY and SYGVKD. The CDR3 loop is CAISSPGQLSYEQYF. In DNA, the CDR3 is TGTGCCATCAGTAGTCCGGGACAGCTCTCCTACGAGCAGTACTTC.

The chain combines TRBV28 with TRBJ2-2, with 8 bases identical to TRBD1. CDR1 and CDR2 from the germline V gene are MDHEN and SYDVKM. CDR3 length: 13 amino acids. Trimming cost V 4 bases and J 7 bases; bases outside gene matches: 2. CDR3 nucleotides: TGTGCCAGCAGTTCCGGACAGGGCGGGGAGCTGTTTTTT. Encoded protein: CASSSGQGGELFF.

The CDR3 DNA is TGTGCCAGCAGCTTGGGACATAGGAACACTGAAGCTTTCTTT. Amino acids: CASSLGHRNTEAFF. The chain combines TRBV5-7 with TRBJ1-1; D is unclear. TRBV5-7 is assigned to the ORF class and has an uncertain function. Trimming removed 0 bases from V and 1 base from J, with 7 bases in between. CDR3 length equals 14 residues.

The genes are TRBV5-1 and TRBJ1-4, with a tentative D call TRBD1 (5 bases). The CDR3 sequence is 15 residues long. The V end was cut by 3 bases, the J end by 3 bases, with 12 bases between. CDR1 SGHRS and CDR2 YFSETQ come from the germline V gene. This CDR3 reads CASSSRRDPNEKLFF. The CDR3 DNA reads TGCGCCAGCAGCTCACGGAGGGACCCTAATGAAAAACTGTTTTTT.

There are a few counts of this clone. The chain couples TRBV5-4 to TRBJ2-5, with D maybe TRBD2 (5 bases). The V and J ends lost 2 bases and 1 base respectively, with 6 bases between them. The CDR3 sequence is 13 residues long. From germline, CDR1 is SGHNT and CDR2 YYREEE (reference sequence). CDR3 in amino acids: CASSFGLQETQYF. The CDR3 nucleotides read TGTGCCAGCAGCTTCGGACTCCAAGAGACCCAGTACTTC.

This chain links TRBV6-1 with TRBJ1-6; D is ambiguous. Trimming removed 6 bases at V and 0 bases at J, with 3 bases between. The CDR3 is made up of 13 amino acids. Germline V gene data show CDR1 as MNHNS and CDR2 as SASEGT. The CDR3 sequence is CASSSSYNSPLHF. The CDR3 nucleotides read TGTGCCAGCAGCAGCTCCTATAATTCACCCCTCCACTTT.

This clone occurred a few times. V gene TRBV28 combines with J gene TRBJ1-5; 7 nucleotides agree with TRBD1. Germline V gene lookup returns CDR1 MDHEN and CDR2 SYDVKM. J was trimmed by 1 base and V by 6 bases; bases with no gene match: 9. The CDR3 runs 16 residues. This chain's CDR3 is CASSSHTGQSNQPQHF. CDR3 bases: TGTGCCAGCAGCTCACATACGGGACAGAGCAATCAGCCCCAGCATTTT.

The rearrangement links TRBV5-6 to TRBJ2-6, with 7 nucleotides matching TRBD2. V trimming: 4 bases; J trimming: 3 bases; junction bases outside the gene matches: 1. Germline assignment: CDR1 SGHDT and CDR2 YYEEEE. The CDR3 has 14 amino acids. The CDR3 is CASSPGGGANVLTF. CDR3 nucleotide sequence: TGTGCCAGCAGCCCGGGGGGTGGGGCCAACGTCCTGACTTTC.

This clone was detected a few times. The CDR3 nucleotides are TGTGCCAGCAGTGAACTCGGCGGGCCCTCCTACGAGCAGTACTTC. Protein product: CASSELGGPSYEQYF. The chain carries TRBV6-1 and TRBJ2-7, with a weak D call TRBD2 (5 bases). The CDR3 extends over 15 amino acids. Trimming took off 2 bases at V and 0 bases at J, with 11 bases between the two ends. Germline V lookup: CDR1 MNHNS, CDR2 SASEGT.

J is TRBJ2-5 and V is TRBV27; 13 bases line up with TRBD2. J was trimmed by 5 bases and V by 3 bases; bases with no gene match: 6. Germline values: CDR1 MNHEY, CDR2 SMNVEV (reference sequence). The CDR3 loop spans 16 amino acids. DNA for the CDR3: TGTGCCAGCAGTTTCCGACTAGCGGGAGGTAGGGAGACCCAGTACTTC. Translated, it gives CASSFRLAGGRETQYF.

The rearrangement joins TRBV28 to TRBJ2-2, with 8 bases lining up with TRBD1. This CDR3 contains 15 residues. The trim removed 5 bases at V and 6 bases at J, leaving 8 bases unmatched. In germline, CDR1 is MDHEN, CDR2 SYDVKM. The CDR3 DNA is TGTGCCAGCAGTCTGACAGGGGCTTCGTCCGGGGAGCTGTTTTTT. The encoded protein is CASSLTGASSGELFF.

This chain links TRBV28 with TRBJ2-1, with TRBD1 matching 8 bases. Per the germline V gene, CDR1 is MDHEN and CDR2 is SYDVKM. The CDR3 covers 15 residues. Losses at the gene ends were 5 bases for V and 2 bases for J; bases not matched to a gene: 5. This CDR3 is CASSTYRGAYNEQFF. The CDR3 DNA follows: TGTGCCAGCAGTACCTACAGGGGGGCCTACAATGAGCAGTTCTTC. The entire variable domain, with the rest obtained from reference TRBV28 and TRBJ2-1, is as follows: DVKVTQSSRYLVKRTGEKVFLECVQDMDHENMFWYRQDPGLGLRLIYFSYDVKMKEKGDIPEGYSVSREKKERFSLILESASTNQTSMYLCASSTYRGAYNEQFFGPGTRLTVL.